This paragraph covers one TCR beta chain sequence. These data belong to a study of blood T cells in healthy people across ages. A second PCR of 7 to 11 cycles used a sample-barcoded 5' primer and a J-beta primer mix. One entry per CDR3 protein, called by TCRdb with MiXCR from the 5' RACE reads. This sample has about 650,000 distinct CDR3 sequences; approximately 30% occur once, and the top ten carry about 16%. Germline V lookup: CDR1 MNHEY, CDR2 SVGAGI. The CDR3 totals 16 residues. The chain links TRBV6-5 to TRBJ2-5; 9 bases align to TRBD2. Near its end, the DNA agrees better with TRBJ2-7, so the J call may be wrong. Input material: blood. The TCR was taken from a woman older than 75 in good health. The CDR3 bases are TGTGCCAGCAGTTACTCGTCTAGCGGGGACGCCTACGAGCAGTACTTC. As protein: CASSYSSSGDAYEQYF.